The next 30 T cell receptor beta chains were all read from a single sample in a study of T-cell reconstitution after alpha-beta-depleted transplantation in children. Construction of the TCRbeta library involved unique molecular identifiers. Via MiXCR, TCRdb re-called the PCR reads, giving one row per CDR3 protein. The sample includes 220,000 or so distinct CDR3 sequences, less than 9% of them seen just once. This sample comprised PBMCs, mostly from graft donor cells, obtained 180 days after TCRalphabeta/CD19-depleted stem cell transplant. These receptors came from a male patient aged 10 to 17 who had a stem cell transplant for acute lymphoblastic leukemia, so the T cells may come from the graft donor.

Many counts were recorded for this clonotype. The V call is TRBV9, the J call TRBJ2-2, with a possible D match to TRBD2 (5 bases). This CDR3 contains 15 residues. Germline V gene data show CDR1 as SGDLS and CDR2 as YYNGEE. Deletions cut 0 bases from V and 4 bases from J, with 10 bases between. For the CDR3, the DNA is TGTGCCAGCAGCGTAGTAAAGGCGGGCACCGGGGAGCTGTTTTTT. Its protein is CASSVVKAGTGELFF.

This clonotype was counted ten times or more. The chain combines TRBV4-2 with TRBJ2-1; the D gene is possibly TRBD2 (6 bases). The germline V and J ends were trimmed by 0 bases and 7 bases, with 13 bases remaining between them. This CDR3 has 15 residues. Looked up from germline, CDR1 is LGHNA and CDR2 is YNFKEQ. In nucleotides, the CDR3 is TGTGCCAGCAGCCAAGATCCGGGTGCGGGGAATGAGCAGTTCTTC. Translating it yields CASSQDPGAGNEQFF.

Concerning this clonotype itself: A much bigger clone sits one base away, suggesting this may be a read error. This chain's CDR3 is CASSFLLGGETQYF. The CDR3 nucleotides read TGTGCCAGCAGTTTCCTCTTGGGGGGCGAGACCCAGTACTTC. The rearrangement links TRBV27 to TRBJ2-5; either TRBD1 or TRBD2 may supply D (6 bases each). The CDR3 contains 14 residues. Germline V gene lookup returns CDR1 MNHEY and CDR2 SMNVEV (reference sequence). V dropped 3 bases and J dropped 5 bases, with 13 bases sitting between them.

This clonotype was observed at least ten times. This rearrangement joins TRBV3-1 to TRBJ1-2, with a weak D call TRBD1 (5 bases). This CDR3 spans 13 amino acids. Germline V CDR1 and CDR2: LGHDT, YNNKEL (reference sequence). Trimming took off 4 bases at V and 4 bases at J, with 10 bases between the two ends. The CDR3 nucleotides read TGTGCCAGCAGCCCGGACACCCCCTATGGCTACACCTTC. This sequence encodes CASSPDTPYGYTF.

The chain links TRBV2 to TRBJ2-7; 10 bases fit TRBD1. There are 16 residues in the CDR3. V gave up 5 bases and J gave up 2 bases; unmatched junction bases: 9. Germline CDR1 and CDR2: SNHLY and FYNNEI. CDR3 residues: CASSTGTGTGAYEQYF. The CDR3 DNA reads as TGTGCCAGCAGTACCGGCACTGGGACAGGGGCCTACGAGCAGTACTTC. The complete variable domain, with remaining parts taken from reference TRBV2 and TRBJ2-7, reads EPEVTQTPSHQVTQMGQEVILRCVPISNHLYFYWYRQILGQKVEFLVSFYNNEISEKSEIFDDQFSVERPDGSNFTLKIRSTKLEDSAMYFCASSTGTGTGAYEQYFGPGTRLTVT.

This clonotype was detected many times. The CDR3 here is CASSTTQTPLSYNEQFF. In nucleotides, the CDR3 is TGTGCCAGCAGCACGACCCAAACCCCCCTTTCCTACAATGAGCAGTTCTTC. This chain connects TRBV7-3 to TRBJ2-1; D is uncertain. Germline V lookup: CDR1 SGHTA, CDR2 FQGTGA. CDR3 length equals 17 residues. The ends were cut back, 5 bases at V and 1 base at J, with 18 bases in the middle.

At least ten counts were recorded for this clonotype. The chain couples TRBV5-1 to TRBJ2-3; 9 nucleotides agree with TRBD1. Germline V lookup: CDR1 SGHRS, CDR2 YFSETQ. The CDR3 sequence is 14 residues long. The V segment lost 5 bases and the J segment 9 bases; nucleotides outside the gene matches: 10. This CDR3 is CASRPGQGRVTQYF. CDR3 nucleotide sequence: TGCGCCAGCAGGCCTGGACAGGGGAGGGTCACGCAGTATTTT.

Ten or more counts support this clonotype. This rearrangement joins TRBV7-9 to TRBJ1-2; D remains unclear. The CDR3 loop spans 14 amino acids. CDR1 and CDR2 (germline): SEHNR, FQNEAQ (reference sequence). Trimming left V 1 base short and J 1 base short, with 7 bases between. CDR3 nucleotides: TGTGCCAGCAGCTTAGGTGGAGATAACTATGGCTACACCTTC. Its translation is CASSLGGDNYGYTF.

The table lists this clonotype with many counts. V gene TRBV27 combines with J gene TRBJ2-3; the match to TRBD1 covers 7 bases. The germline CDR1 and CDR2 sequences are MNHEY and SMNVEV (reference sequence). With V trimmed by 5 bases and J by 11 bases, 7 bases remained unmatched. This CDR3 is 12 amino acids long. The CDR3 DNA sequence: TGTGCCAGCAGTCGAACAGGGGTCGGGCAGTATTTT. This sequence encodes CASSRTGVGQYF.

There are many counts of this clonotype. The V and J genes are TRBV6-5 and TRBJ1-2; D remains unclear. CDR1 is MNHEY, CDR2 SVGAGI, per germline. This CDR3 contains 13 residues. Trimming shortened V by 4 bases and J by 8 bases, and 14 bases separated the two germline ends. This CDR3 reads CASSLAGRGGYTF. DNA of the CDR3: TGTGCCAGCAGTTTGGCCGGACGTGGGGGCTACACCTTC.

This clonotype was observed many times. V gene TRBV20-1 combines with J gene TRBJ2-7, with a tentative D call TRBD1 (5 bases). This CDR3 has 15 residues. V was cut by 0 bases and J by 0 bases, with 12 bases left in between. The V gene's germline CDR1 is DFQATT and CDR2 SNEGSKA (reference sequence). CDR3: CSAREVTGASYEQYF. The CDR3 nucleotides are TGCAGTGCTAGAGAGGTTACAGGAGCCTCCTACGAGCAGTACTTC.

In its sample, this clonotype was seen many times. The chain carries TRBV27 and TRBJ2-1; D is uncertain. Germline assignment: CDR1 MNHEY and CDR2 SMNVEV (reference sequence). The CDR3 is 14 residues long. V shed 2 bases and J shed 4 bases, with 9 bases lying between them. The CDR3 here is CASSLRGAYNEQFF. The CDR3 nucleotides are TGTGCCAGCAGTTTACGCGGAGCGTACAATGAGCAGTTCTTC.

In its sample, this clonotype was seen many times. The J gene is TRBJ2-2, the V gene TRBV20-1, with D hard to call. V lost 3 bases and J 5 bases, leaving 10 bases between the germline ends. The CDR3 runs 13 residues. The germline V gene has CDR1 DFQATT and CDR2 SNEGSKA (reference sequence). CDR3 amino acids: CSASVLATGELFF. CDR3 nucleotide sequence: TGCAGTGCTAGTGTTTTGGCGACCGGGGAGCTGTTTTTT.

This chain uses TRBV19 with TRBJ1-2; D not resolved. The CDR3 totals 14 residues. The germline V and J ends were trimmed by 3 bases and 4 bases, with 12 bases remaining between them. From germline, CDR1 is LNHDA and CDR2 SQIVND (reference sequence). The CDR3 DNA sequence: TGTGCCAGTAGTATGCGGGGAGCCGCCTATGGCTACACCTTC. Translating it yields CASSMRGAAYGYTF.

Many counts were recorded for this clonotype. This chain links TRBV6-5 with TRBJ1-5; the D gene is possibly TRBD1 (5 bases). CDR1 MNHEY and CDR2 SVGAGI come from the germline V gene. V dropped 2 bases and J dropped 0 bases, with 8 bases sitting between them. The CDR3 contains 15 residues. For the CDR3, the DNA is TGTGCCAGCAGTTACAAGGGGTTTAGCAATCAGCCCCAGCATTTT. This encodes CASSYKGFSNQPQHF.

A remark on this clonotype: At one of its ends the junction is not consistent with the germline gene, which may arise from a read error. This rearrangement joins TRBV11-2 to TRBJ2-5; TRBD1 or TRBD2 may be the D gene (5 bases each). The CDR3 contains 17 residues. Germline V lookup: CDR1 SGHAT, CDR2 FQNNGV. The CDR3 spells CASSLDRTGRWNGTPYF. The CDR3 DNA reads TGTGCCAGCAGCTTAGATCGGACGGGGCGCTGGAATGGGACCCCGTACTTC.

This clonotype was seen ten or more times. The chain joins TRBV14 to TRBJ2-7; the D call may be TRBD1 or TRBD2 (5 bases each). In germline, CDR1 is SGHDN, CDR2 FVKESK. This CDR3 is 15 amino acids long. The V end lost 0 bases, the J end lost 0 bases, and 9 bases lay between the germline ends. The CDR3 is CASSQERGLSYEQYF. The CDR3 DNA follows: TGTGCCAGCAGCCAAGAGAGGGGCCTCTCCTACGAGCAGTACTTC.

This clonotype was recorded many times. The rearrangement joins TRBV12-3 or TRBV12-4 to TRBJ2-5; D unclear. CDR3 size: 16 residues. Trimming cost V 1 base and J 1 base, with 13 bases left between them. The CDR3 DNA reads as TGTGCCAGCAGTTTAGGACTGGCCCCTTTCCAAGAGACCCAGTACTTC. This codes for CASSLGLAPFQETQYF.

This clonotype was seen at least ten times. The chain links TRBV7-2 to TRBJ2-3; D is unresolved. This CDR3 spans 13 amino acids. With 3 bases removed from V and 4 bases from J, the gap between germline ends came to 8 bases. The germline gives CDR1 SGHTA, CDR2 FQGNSA. CDR3 nucleotides: TGTGCCAGCAGCTTTAGTACAGCAGATACGCAGTATTTT. Translated, it gives CASSFSTADTQYF.

The chain is built from TRBV28 and TRBJ1-5; no clear D gene. The V gene's germline CDR1 is MDHEN and CDR2 SYDVKM. This CDR3 spans 11 amino acids. The V and J ends lost 6 bases and 11 bases respectively, with 11 bases between them. The CDR3 loop is CASRGGKAQHF. The CDR3, as DNA: TGTGCCAGCAGGGGAGGCAAGGCCCAGCATTTT. Complete variable domain (other parts from reference TRBV28 and TRBJ1-5): DVKVTQSSRYLVKRTGEKVFLECVQDMDHENMFWYRQDPGLGLRLIYFSYDVKMKEKGDIPEGYSVSREKKERFSLILESASTNQTSMYLCASRGGKAQHFGDGTRLSIL.

Many counts were recorded for this clonotype. The chain joins TRBV7-2 to TRBJ1-4; no firm D call. CDR3 length: 16 amino acids. Germline CDR1 and CDR2: SGHTA and FQGNSA. V shed 4 bases and J shed 0 bases, with 12 bases lying between them. CDR3 protein: CASSSRPSATNEKLFF. The CDR3 DNA reads TGTGCCAGCAGCTCCCGACCGAGCGCAACTAATGAAAAACTGTTTTTT.

The table lists this clonotype with many counts. V and J are TRBV9 and TRBJ2-7; a weak D match, TRBD2 (6 bases). Germline CDR1 SGDLS, CDR2 YYNGEE. V lost 4 bases and J lost 0, with 17 bases in between. The CDR3 runs 16 residues. The CDR3: CASSPWDFPSSYEQYF. CDR3 DNA: TGTGCCAGCAGCCCCTGGGACTTTCCAAGCTCCTACGAGCAGTACTTC.

In its sample, this clonotype was seen many times. This chain connects TRBV6-1 to TRBJ2-7; no reliable D call. The CDR3 totals 11 residues. Germline CDR1 reads MNHNS; CDR2 reads SASEGT. Trimming stripped 2 bases from V and 4 bases from J, with 3 bases between. The CDR3, as DNA: TGTGCCAGCAGTGAATGGTACGAGCAGTACTTC. Translating it yields CASSEWYEQYF.

This clonotype was seen ten or more times. The gene calls are TRBV9 and TRBJ1-5; tentatively, D is TRBD1 (5 bases). Germline loops: CDR1 SGDLS, CDR2 YYNGEE. This CDR3 has 18 amino acids. V gave up 0 bases and J gave up 0 bases, with 16 bases separating them. The CDR3 nucleotides read TGTGCCAGCAGCGTAGGGGGGGAGCCCGGCCTTAGCAATCAGCCCCAGCATTTT. Translated: CASSVGGEPGLSNQPQHF.

Comment on this clonotype: A much bigger clone sits one base away, suggesting this may be a read error. The V call is TRBV9, the J call TRBJ1-1; D call uncertain. Deletions cut 1 base from V and 3 bases from J, with 7 bases between. In germline, CDR1 is SGDLS, CDR2 YYNGEE. The CDR3 is 13 amino acids. CDR3 sequence: CASSVPVDTEAFF. For the CDR3, the DNA is TGTGCCAGCAGCGTACCCGTGGACACTGAAGCTTTCTTT.

This clonotype was detected ten times or more. V usage is TRBV10-3 and J usage is TRBJ2-1, with TRBD2 matching 7 bases. Germline-derived CDR1 and CDR2 are ENHRY and SYGVKD. After removal of 4 bases from V and 9 bases from J, the junction contained 12 bases not matched to a gene. The CDR3 loop spans 15 amino acids. DNA of the CDR3: TGTGCCATCAGTGGGGTGGCGGGGGAGGTGGGTGAGCAGTTCTTC. This sequence encodes CAISGVAGEVGEQFF.

This clonotype appeared many times. V is TRBV7-2 and J is TRBJ2-5, with TRBD1 identical over 8 bases. Germline CDR1 and CDR2: SGHTA and FQGNSA. V was clipped by 8 bases and J by 3 bases; unmatched bases: 8. There are 14 residues in the CDR3. In DNA form, the CDR3 reads TGTGCCAGCGGGGTGGGGACAGGCAAAGAGACCCAGTACTTC. Translating it yields CASGVGTGKETQYF. Together with reference TRBV7-2 and TRBJ2-5, the CDR3 gives the full variable domain: GAGVSQSPSNKVTEKGKDVELRCDPISGHTALYWYRQSLGQGLEFLIYFQGNSAPDKSGLPSDRFSAERTGGSVSTLTIQRTQQEDSAVYLCASGVGTGKETQYFGPGTRLLVL.

This clonotype was observed at least ten times. Here the CDR3 DNA reads TGTGCCAGCAGACCCCCGGGACAGGGCGGAGAGACCCAGTACTTC. It is translated as CASRPPGQGGETQYF. The rearrangement uses TRBV28 and TRBJ2-5; TRBD1 aligns across 9 bases. The V gene end was trimmed by 6 bases and the J gene end by 4 bases; junction bases not matched to a gene: 9. CDR1 MDHEN and CDR2 SYDVKM come from the germline V gene. CDR3 length: 15 residues.

This clonotype was found many times. The junction does not match germline at one end; this may be a read error. The CDR3 spells CASSPLAGASPVF. The CDR3 region has the DNA TGTGCCAGCTCCCCACTAGCGGGGGCTTCCCCGGTCTTC. V gene TRBV18 combines with J gene TRBJ2-1; 11 bases align to TRBD2. CDR1 is KGHSH and CDR2 is LQKENI in the germline V gene. CDR3 size: 13 residues.

This clonotype was observed at least ten times. The CDR3 sequence is CASSGDQRQGPTGELFF. In DNA, the CDR3 is TGTGCCAGCAGCGGGGACCAGCGACAGGGACCCACCGGGGAGCTGTTTTTT. This sequence joins TRBV9 and TRBJ2-2; 7 bases map to TRBD1. The CDR3 runs to 17 residues. The germline V gene encodes CDR1 SGDLS and CDR2 YYNGEE. After removal of 3 bases from V and 4 bases from J, the junction contained 12 bases not matched to a gene.